These T cell receptor beta chains were read from a single sample in a study of blood T cell repertoires in COVID-19. The table came from immunoSEQ multiplex PCR; TCRdb's copy has only in-frame clones and leaves some out. The top ten hold 1.3% to 1.5% of the sample, which has approximately 230,000 clones, 80% to 90% seen once. Sequences were obtained from peripheral blood. The receptors derive from a man aged 80 or over with acute or convalescent COVID-19. The CDR3 runs from the conserved cysteine through the conserved F or W. D genes are given only for firm matches. A row's size may be missing; if present it is once, few, many or a size class.

>.|.|TRBJ1-5|TRBV19
TGTGCCAGTAGTGCCGCGGTTAATCAGCCCCAGCATTTT
CASSAAVNQPQHF
>.|.|TRBJ1-3|TRBV11-2
TGTGCCAGCAGCGGAGGGATTAACTCTGGAAACACCATATATTTT
CASSGGINSGNTIYF
>.|.|TRBJ2-3|TRBV2
TGTGCCAGTGTCAGATCCCCTGTGGTAGATACGCAGTATTTT
CASVRSPVVDTQYF
>TRBD2|.|TRBJ2-6|TRBV2
TGTGCCAGCAGTGCGGGGGGGGGCTACTCTGGGGCCAACGTCCTGACTTTC
CASSAGGGYSGANVLTF
>TRBD1|.|TRBJ1-1|TRBV4-3
TGCGCCAGCAGCCCTGGGACAGGGGTAGGCACTGAAGCTTTCTTT
CASSPGTGVGTEAFF
>TRBD1|.|TRBJ1-4|TRBV6-6
TGTGCCAGCAGTCCCAAACAGGGGACGGAAAAACTGTTTTTT
CASSPKQGTEKLFF
>TRBD1|.|TRBJ2-5|TRBV5-1
TGCGCCAGCAGCCGAGACAGACAGGGGGACGGGGAGACCCAGTACTTC
CASSRDRQGDGETQYF
>.|once|TRBJ2-3|TRBV9
TGTGCCAGCAGCGTAGGGTCCAGCGGTTACACAGATACGCAGTATTTT
CASSVGSSGYTDTQYF
>.|.|TRBJ1-1|TRBV6-2/TRBV6-3
TGTGCCAGCAGTAGACTAAACACTGAAGCTTTCTTT
CASSRLNTEAFF
>TRBD1|.|TRBJ1-6|TRBV7-3
TGTGCCAGCAGCTTATATGGACAGGGGTTGGATTCACCCCTCCACTTT
CASSLYGQGLDSPLHF
>.|.|TRBJ1-1|TRBV3-1/TRBV3-2
TGTGCCAGCAGCCAAGAAGCAGGATCGAACACTGAAGCTTTCTTT
CASSQEAGSNTEAFF
>TRBD1|.|TRBJ1-2|TRBV6-5
TGTGCCAGCAGTTACTCGGTGAAGGGGGCGAGTGGCTACACCTTC
CASSYSVKGASGYTF
>.|.|TRBJ2-6|TRBV7-3
TGTGCCAGCAGCCTGGACAGCTCTGGGGCCAACGTCCTGACTTTC
CASSLDSSGANVLTF
>TRBD2|.|TRBJ2-1|TRBV9
TGTGCCAGCAGCGTAGGATCTTCGGCGGGAGCTCATGAGCAGTTCTTC
CASSVGSSAGAHEQFF
>TRBD1|.|TRBJ2-5|TRBV6-1
TGTGCCAGCAGTGGAGGGACAGCCTTGGTCCTTCCCCAAGAGACCCAGTACTTC
CASSGGTALVLPQETQYF
>.|.|TRBJ2-5|TRBV12-3/TRBV12-4
TGTGCCAGCAGTTTCGTACAGGGCGAGACCCAGTACTTC
CASSFVQGETQYF
>.|once|TRBJ1-2|TRBV14
TGTGCCAGCAGCCAAGATCTGTCCAGTTATGGCTACACCTTC
CASSQDLSSYGYTF
>TRBD2|few|TRBJ2-2|TRBV6-5
TGTGCCAGCCGCTCTAGCGGGGGAGTCACCGGGGAGCTGTTTTTT
CASRSSGGVTGELFF
>.|.|TRBJ1-2|TRBV2
TGTGCCAGCAACCTACAGGGACCAAACTATGGCTACACCTTC
CASNLQGPNYGYTF
>.|.|TRBJ2-6|TRBV18
TGTGCCAGCTCAGAAGGAGGGGCCGGGGCCAACGTCCTGACTTTC
CASSEGGAGANVLTF
>TRBD2|.|TRBJ2-1|TRBV27
TGTGCCAGCAGCGGGCTAGCGGCGTACAATGAGCAGTTCTTC
CASSGLAAYNEQFF
>.|.|TRBJ1-1|TRBV5-6
TGTGCCAGCAGCTTGTTTTCTTGGCTCACTGAAGCTTTCTTT
CASSLFSWLTEAFF
>.|.|TRBJ2-1|TRBV7-3
TGTGCCAGCAGCCTACAAAGGGGCGGCGAGGCGCAGTTCTTC
CASSLQRGGEAQFF
>TRBD1|.|TRBJ1-2|TRBV28
TGTGCCACCTCAGGGGGCTTTGGCTATGGCTACACCTTC
CATSGGFGYGYTF
>TRBD2|.|TRBJ2-5|TRBV24-1
TGTGCCACCAGTACGACTAGCGGGACGTACCAAGAGACCCAGTACTTC
CATSTTSGTYQETQYF
>.|.|TRBJ1-1|TRBV28
TGTGCCAGCAGTCCTCCGACTGTGAACACTGAAGCTTTCTTT
CASSPPTVNTEAFF
>TRBD2|.|TRBJ2-1|TRBV9
TGTGCCAGCAGCCAAGGGACTAGCGGGAGGGCCCTCTCCTACAATGAGCAGTTCTTC
CASSQGTSGRALSYNEQFF
>TRBD1|.|TRBJ1-2|TRBV27
TGTGCCAGCAGTTTATTCCCGGGACAGAGATCTAACTATGGCTACACCTTC
CASSLFPGQRSNYGYTF
>TRBD2|.|TRBJ2-1|TRBV18
TGTGCCAGCTCACCGGTTGGCGGGAGGGTCTTTGAGCAGTTCTTC
CASSPVGGRVFEQFF
>TRBD1|.|TRBJ1-6|TRBV6-6
TGTGCCAGCAGTTACCGGGACAGGGGCTCACCCCTCCACTTT
CASSYRDRGSPLHF
>.|.|TRBJ2-5|TRBV2
TGTGCCAGCAGTGCCTCTACACGGGGAGAGACCCAGTACTTC
CASSASTRGETQYF
>.|.|TRBJ1-2|TRBV7-9
TGTGCCAGCAGCTTAGGGGCAGGGGAATCCTATGGCTACACCTTC
CASSLGAGESYGYTF
>TRBD1|.|TRBJ1-1|TRBV20-1
TGCAGTGCTAGTGGACAGGGCCACACTGAAGCTTTCTTT
CSASGQGHTEAFF
>TRBD2|.|TRBJ2-1|TRBV15
TGTGCCACCAGCAGAGATGAGGGACTAGCGGGAGGTCTTATTCAGTTCTTC
CATSRDEGLAGGLIQFF
>TRBD1|.|TRBJ1-2|TRBV29-1
TGCAGCGTTGGGGCATATTTGACAGGGGGCTATGGCTACACCTTC
CSVGAYLTGGYGYTF
>.|.|TRBJ2-6|TRBV28
TGTGCCAGCAGTTCCCGAGGGGGGGAGCTAATCTCTGGGGCCAACGTCCTGACTTTC
CASSSRGGELISGANVLTF
>.|.|TRBJ1-1|TRBV12-3/TRBV12-4
TGTGCCAGCGTCCGGGAAGGCACTGAAGCTTTCTTT
CASVREGTEAFF
>TRBD1|.|TRBJ2-7|TRBV5-1
TGCGCCAGCAGCGGACGGGACAGGCCGGGGGAGCAGTACTTC
CASSGRDRPGEQYF
>TRBD2|.|TRBJ2-3|TRBV18
TGTGCCAGCTCAAAACCCCGAGCGGGAGATAGCCCAGATACGCAGTATTTT
CASSKPRAGDSPDTQYF
>TRBD1|once|TRBJ1-2|TRBV11-2
TGTGCCAGCAGCTCACCCCGGGACAGCCTTAACTATGGCTACACCTTC
CASSSPRDSLNYGYTF
>TRBD2|.|TRBJ2-5|TRBV5-1
TGCGCCAGCAGCTGGGGACTAGCGGGGAGCCAGACCCAGTACTTC
CASSWGLAGSQTQYF
>TRBD1|.|TRBJ2-5|TRBV18
TGTGCCAGCTCACCAAGGACAGGGGGCGCGGAGACCCAGTACTTC
CASSPRTGGAETQYF
>.|.|TRBJ2-1|TRBV28
TGTGCCAGCAGCTTACTCGGTGATGAGCAGTTCTTC
CASSLLGDEQFF
>TRBD2|.|TRBJ2-1|TRBV6-2/TRBV6-3
TGTGCCAGCAGTACCACCCGGGAGGGTGAGCAGTTCTTC
CASSTTREGEQFF
>TRBD2|.|TRBJ2-5|TRBV19
TGTGCCAGTAGTATGTCTCTAGCGGGAATAGAGACCCAGTACTTC
CASSMSLAGIETQYF
>TRBD1|.|TRBJ1-2|TRBV19
TGTGCCAGTAGCGAGACAGGGGGTGTATGGGGCTACACCTTC
CASSETGGVWGYTF
>.|.|TRBJ2-1|TRBV3-1/TRBV3-2
TGTGCCAGCAGCCGACAAAACAATGAGCAGTTCTTC
CASSRQNNEQFF
>TRBD1|.|TRBJ2-5|TRBV15
TGTGCCACCAGCAGAGATGTGTTAGGGGCAGGGGGAGTGGAGACCCAGTACTTC
CATSRDVLGAGGVETQYF
>.|.|TRBJ2-5|TRBV7-2
TGTGCCAGCAGCTTAGGTGGGGGCCTTCAAGAGACCCAGTACTTC
CASSLGGGLQETQYF